This entry concerns a single T cell receptor beta chain. The antigen remains undetermined. Looked up from germline, CDR1 is SGHRS and CDR2 is YFSETQ. Trimming took 0 bases from V and 7 from J, leaving 19 bases between them. The CDR3 is made up of 17 amino acids. These data are taken from a study of shared clonotypes between healthy human individuals. Study results and caveats: Sampling was confined to blood; repertoires within tissues likely differ. Non-shared clonotypes had lower generation probabilities than those shared by all four donors. Larger richness was generally estimated for naive than memory subsets.

This table comes from immunoSEQ multiplex PCR, and its TCRdb copy is limited to in-frame clones, with some not included. The table records 100,000 to 120,000 clones, about 63% of them present only once. The TCR sequence derives from a woman aged 25 to 39 in good health. The rearrangement uses TRBV5-1 and TRBJ2-2; D might be TRBD2 (5 bases). Sequencing was carried out using memory CD8+ T cells sorted from blood. Noted subset: CD45RO+ cells pooled with CCR7-negative TemRA cells. CDR3 residues: CASSLGLRGVSGGELFF. The DNA of the CDR3 is TGCGCCAGCAGCTTGGGATTACGGGGTGTTTCAGGCGGGGAGCTGTTTTTT.